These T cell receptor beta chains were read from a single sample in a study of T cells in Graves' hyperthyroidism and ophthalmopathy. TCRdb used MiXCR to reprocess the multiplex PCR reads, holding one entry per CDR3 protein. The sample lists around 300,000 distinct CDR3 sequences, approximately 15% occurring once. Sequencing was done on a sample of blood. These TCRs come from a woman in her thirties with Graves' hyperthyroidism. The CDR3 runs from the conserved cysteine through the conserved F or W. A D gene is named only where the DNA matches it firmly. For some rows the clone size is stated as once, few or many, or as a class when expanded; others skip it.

CASSLVVVRWVRGSSQPQHF,TGTGCCAGCAGTTTAGTCGTGGTCAGGTGGGTCAGGGGCTCGAGCCAGCCCCAGCATTTT,TRBJ1-5,many,-,TRBV28
CATSREGETSPLHF,TGTGCCACCAGCAGAGAAGGGGAAACTTCACCCCTCCACTTT,TRBJ1-6,many,-,TRBV15
CASSTTAGANVLTF,TGTGCCAGCAGTACTACGGCGGGGGCCAACGTCCTGACTTTC,TRBJ2-6,-,-,TRBV12-3/TRBV12-4
CSASQRESPSTDTQYF,TGCAGTGCGAGCCAGCGGGAGTCGCCCTCCACAGATACGCAGTATTTT,TRBJ2-3,-,TRBD2,TRBV20-1
CASRVGGGLGYNEQFF,TGTGCCAGCAGGGTAGGAGGCGGGCTAGGTTATAATGAGCAGTTCTTC,TRBJ2-1,many,-,TRBV7-2
CASLSFTQNSYGYTF,TGTGCCAGTCTCAGTTTCACCCAAAACAGTTATGGCTACACCTTC,TRBJ1-2,-,-,TRBV28
CAVTDFQETQYF,TGTGCCGTGACGGATTTCCAAGAGACCCAGTACTTC,TRBJ2-5,many,-,TRBV6-1
CASSPDTWGEQYF,TGTGCCAGCTCCCCCGATACGTGGGGCGAGCAGTACTTC,TRBJ2-7,many,-,TRBV6-1
CASYSPWTTDTQYF,TGTGCCAGTTACTCTCCGTGGACCACAGATACGCAGTATTTT,TRBJ2-3,many,-,TRBV28
CSARESFSGELFF,TGTAGTGCTAGAGAGAGTTTTTCCGGGGAGCTGTTTTTT,TRBJ2-2,-,-,TRBV20-1
CASSIEGRKGTGELFF,TGTGCCAGTAGTATAGAAGGGAGGAAAGGCACCGGGGAGCTGTTTTTT,TRBJ2-2,few,-,TRBV19
CSAKPGGFGEKLFF,TGCAGTGCCAAGCCAGGGGGGTTCGGTGAAAAACTGTTTTTT,TRBJ1-4,many,TRBD1,TRBV20-1
CSAKPGQNYGYTF,TGCAGTGCCAAACCGGGACAGAACTATGGCTACACCTTC,TRBJ1-2,-,TRBD1,TRBV20-1
CSARRNNQETQYF,TGCAGTGCTAGACGAAATAACCAAGAGACCCAGTACTTC,TRBJ2-5,many,-,TRBV20-1
CASSHGGAYEQYF,TGCGCCAGCAGCCATGGTGGAGCCTACGAGCAGTACTTC,TRBJ2-7,-,-,TRBV4-1
CASSLPGGTTGTDTQYF,TGTGCCAGCAGCTTACCGGGGGGAACCACAGGCACAGATACGCAGTATTTT,TRBJ2-3,many,TRBD2,TRBV7-9
CASGRTSGAGELFF,TGTGCCAGCGGAAGGACTAGCGGGGCCGGGGAGCTGTTTTTT,TRBJ2-2,once,TRBD2,TRBV4-2
CASSAPEGQGPRRSIEQYF,TGTGCCAGCAGCGCCCCCGAGGGACAGGGGCCGCGGCGCTCAATCGAGCAGTACTTC,TRBJ2-7,many,TRBD1,TRBV7-9
CASSFGTAGANEKLFF,TGCGCCAGCAGCTTCGGGACGGCTGGGGCTAATGAAAAACTGTTTTTT,TRBJ1-4,-,-,TRBV5-1
CASSYSGGHQETQYF,TGTGCCAGCAGTTACTCGGGCGGACACCAAGAGACCCAGTACTTC,TRBJ2-5,many,-,TRBV6-5
CASRRETQYF,TGTGCCAGCAGGCGGGAGACCCAGTACTTC,TRBJ2-5,many,-,TRBV7-9
CASSDFRLAGKFGSTDTQYF,TGTGCCAGCAGCGATTTTCGGCTAGCGGGGAAGTTTGGAAGCACAGATACGCAGTATTTT,TRBJ2-3,few,TRBD2,TRBV5-5
CASSPDRRNTEAFF,TGTGCCAGCAGTCCAGACAGACGTAACACTGAAGCTTTCTTT,TRBJ1-1,many,-,TRBV12-3/TRBV12-4
CSADSGGNYNEQFF,TGCAGTGCGGATAGCGGAGGGAACTACAATGAGCAGTTCTTC,TRBJ2-1,many,-,TRBV20-1
CATSREGAYHEQYF,TGTGCCACCAGCAGAGAAGGGGCTTACCACGAGCAGTACTTC,TRBJ2-7,many,-,TRBV15
CSARGQGVYEQYF,TGCAGTGCTAGAGGACAGGGGGTTTACGAGCAGTACTTC,TRBJ2-7,many,TRBD1,TRBV20-1
CSVENGISTEAFF,TGCAGCGTTGAAAATGGGATTAGCACTGAAGCTTTCTTT,TRBJ1-1,-,-,TRBV29-1
CAIAGAGGSSADTQYF,TGTGCCATAGCGGGAGCTGGGGGTTCTAGCGCAGATACGCAGTATTTT,TRBJ2-3,many,TRBD2,TRBV10-3
CASSKPLSGNEQFF,TGTGCCAGCAGCAAACCTCTTAGCGGCAATGAGCAGTTCTTC,TRBJ2-1,few,-,TRBV5-4
CSVPNRRGGGYTF,TGCAGCGTTCCTAATCGGCGGGGAGGGGGCTACACCTTC,TRBJ1-2,many,-,TRBV29-1
CATSTSGAGGETQYF,TGTGCCACCAGCACCTCCGGGGCCGGAGGGGAGACCCAGTACTTC,TRBJ2-5,-,-,TRBV15
CASSWTSGRARPSFTDTQYF,TGTGCCAGCAGTTGGACTAGCGGGAGGGCGAGGCCTTCGTTTACAGATACGCAGTATTTT,TRBJ2-3,few,TRBD2,TRBV28
CASSLAVAGRGRGSPLHF,TGTGCCAGCAGCTTAGCAGTCGCAGGACGAGGGAGGGGATCACCCCTCCACTTT,TRBJ1-6,few,-,TRBV7-9
CASSLAGNANYGYTF,TGTGCCAGCAGCTTAGCCGGAAACGCTAACTATGGCTACACCTTC,TRBJ1-2,many,-,TRBV11-2
CASSTSRTGPETQYF,TGTGCCAGCAGTACCTCAAGGACAGGACCAGAGACCCAGTACTTC,TRBJ2-5,many,TRBD1,TRBV6-2/TRBV6-3